These 3 T cell receptor beta chains were all obtained from the same sample, sequenced in a study of blood T cell repertoires in COVID-19. Assay used: immunoSEQ multiplex PCR; TCRdb lists only in-frame clones, some missing. The table lists under 300,000 clones, about 90% of them singletons. The sample consisted of PBMCs or T cells enriched from blood (not recorded which). The source of these receptors is a woman under 40 with acute COVID-19.

The V gene is TRBV5-6, the J gene TRBJ2-7; maybe TRBD1 (6 bases). Germline lookup yields CDR1 SGHDT and CDR2 YYEEEE. The CDR3 loop spans 14 amino acids. V was shortened by 4 bases and J by 0 bases, with 11 bases between the two germline ends. The DNA for the CDR3 is TGTGCCAGCAGCCCGACAGGTAACTCCTACGAGCAGTACTTC. Encoded protein: CASSPTGNSYEQYF. Together with reference TRBV5-6 and TRBJ2-7, the CDR3 gives the full variable domain: DAGVTQSPTHLIKTRGQQVTLRCSPKSGHDTVSWYQQALGQGPQFIFQYYEEEERQRGNFPDRFSGHQFPNYSSELNVNALLLGDSALYLCASSPTGNSYEQYFGPGTRLTVT.

The genes are TRBV6-5 and TRBJ2-5, with TRBD1 identical over 9 bases. The V gene's germline CDR1 is MNHEY and CDR2 SVGAGI. Trimming removed 6 bases from V and 4 bases from J; junction bases left unmatched: 6. The CDR3 is 14 amino acids. The CDR3 DNA follows: TGTGCCAGCAGACCAGGGACAGGGCGAGAGACCCAGTACTTC. Protein product: CASRPGTGRETQYF.

This chain uses TRBV18 with TRBJ1-2, with 8 bases lining up with TRBD1. V was pared by 3 bases and J by 0 bases, with 9 bases of the junction left unmatched. The CDR3 loop spans 17 amino acids. Germline values: CDR1 KGHSH, CDR2 LQKENI. This chain's CDR3 is CASSPPGQDPSNYGYTF. In DNA, the CDR3 is TGTGCCAGCTCACCCCCGGGACAGGACCCTTCTAACTATGGCTACACCTTC.